This T cell receptor beta chain was captured by sequencing in a study of shared clonotypes between healthy human individuals. Study-wide results and caveats: Compared with clonotypes that all four donors shared, non-shared clonotypes had lower generation probabilities. Sampling involved blood alone; tissue repertoires likely differ. Relative to memory subsets, naive subsets generally showed larger estimated richness.

Germline values: CDR1 SGHRS, CDR2 YFSETQ. The CDR3 extends over 13 amino acids. The V gene lost 2 bases and the J gene lost 5 bases, with 7 bases spanning the gap. Libraries were prepared by immunoSEQ multiplex PCR; TCRdb keeps only in-frame clonotypes and omits some of them. The sample yields some 2 million clones, 95% seen once. For this clone: Its target is unknown.

Input material: naive CD4+ T cells sorted from blood. Described subset: CD45RA+ positively selected. The receptor comes from a man between 18 and 29 years old in good health. This chain uses TRBV5-1 with TRBJ2-2; D perhaps matches TRBD1 (5 bases). DNA of the CDR3: TGCGCCAGCAGCTTTGGACAAACCGGGGAGCTGTTTTTT. Encoded protein: CASSFGQTGELFF. The whole variable domain, remainder taken from reference TRBV5-1 and TRBJ2-2, is KAGVTQTPRYLIKTRGQQVTLSCSPISGHRSVSWYQQTPGQGLQFLFEYFSETQRNKGNFPGRFSGRQFSNSRSEMNVSTLELGDSALYLCASSFGQTGELFFGEGSRLTVL.